The TCR beta chain described here comes from a study of blood T cell repertoires in COVID-19. For the study at large: Specimens from acute and convalescent COVID-19 originated in the United States, Italy and Spain. T cells, B-cell-depleted T cells, or PBMCs provided the cDNA or gDNA that served as material.

Looked up from germline, CDR1 is SGHRS and CDR2 is YFSETQ. V was clipped by 0 bases and J by 8 bases, with 8 bases between them. This CDR3 is built from 13 residues. Some clones are missing from TCRdb's copy, which holds only in-frame ones; the method was immunoSEQ multiplex PCR. The sample lists around 200,000 clones, 70% to 90% seen once, with approximately 4.8% in the top ten. Source material: peripheral blood. The genes are TRBV5-1 and TRBJ1-4; no definite D call. The receptor was isolated from a man over 45 with acute or convalescent COVID-19. The DNA of the CDR3 is TGCGCCAGCAGCTTGGCCGAGGGCGAAAAACTGTTTTTT. As protein: CASSLAEGEKLFF. Supplemented by reference TRBV5-1 and TRBJ1-4, the full variable domain reads KAGVTQTPRYLIKTRGQQVTLSCSPISGHRSVSWYQQTPGQGLQFLFEYFSETQRNKGNFPGRFSGRQFSNSRSEMNVSTLELGDSALYLCASSLAEGEKLFFGSGTQLSVL.